This TCR beta chain originates from a study of Ad26.COV2.S vaccination and SARS-CoV-2 variants (dated by TCRdb to about 2021). Turning to the overall study: Donors in the vaccine arm were drawn from COV1001, a multicentre, randomized, double-blind, placebo-controlled phase I-IIa trial testing Ad26.COV2.S in healthy adults. The specificity and breadth of SARS-CoV-2-reactive T cell receptors after Ad26.COV2.S vaccination were assessed by TCRbeta repertoire sequencing. Throughout the experiments and outcome assessment, investigators stayed blinded to trial group allocation. Trial participants were randomized into five groups of five: low-dose or high-dose Ad26.COV2.S given once or twice, or placebo on both occasions. The TCR-sequenced set comprised around 30 samples: around 20 Ad26.COV2.S vaccine recipients, 5 placebo recipients and 8 SARS-CoV-2 convalescent individuals. Ad26.COV2.S was given intramuscularly at 5x10^10 or 1x10^11 viral particles, as a single shot or as two shots 56 days apart. General conclusions and limits of the study: After vaccination, spike-specific CD8+ and CD4+ T cell responses were reported to show substantial breadth. The study was not powered to compare responses between vaccine doses or regimens. Non-spike TCR breadth was comparable between vaccine and placebo recipients, consistent with the vaccine containing only spike. According to the authors, total T cell responses may have been underestimated by the TCR breadth and depth analyses. Higher spike-specific TCR breadth was observed in Ad26.COV2.S recipients than in placebo recipients (P = 0.0014).

Note on this clone: Its cognate antigen has yet to be identified. There are no base qualities to consult, and no much larger clone falls within one base.

TCRbeta CDR3 regions were sequenced with the immunoSEQ Assay. After extraction, genomic DNA underwent amplification by bias-controlled multiplex PCR, followed by high-throughput sequencing. In the source study's methods: To quantify the absolute abundance of every unique TCRbeta CDR3 region, sequences were collapsed and filtered. T cell fraction was estimated by normalization of TCRbeta template counts to usable DNA, with usable DNA being measured through amplification of reference genes present in all nucleated cells. Repertoire TCRs were annotated as SARS-CoV-2-specific by exact matching of V gene, CDR3 amino acid sequence and J gene to a known reactive TCR set. The reference SARS-CoV-2 TCR set was obtained from MIRA and was filtered for enrichment in COVID-19-positive ImmuneCODE repertoires, whereby public or cross-reactive TCRs were removed. Using the MIRA antigens, annotated TCRs were further analysed by specific ORF or by position within an ORF. Depth was the summed frequency of annotated unique rearrangements, while breadth was defined as annotated unique rearrangements over total unique productive rearrangements. Two-sided Wilcoxon rank-sum tests were used to compare TCR breadth between groups. This is the immuneACCESS table as TCRdb keeps it, with only in-frame sequences that have V and J called. A part of the clones is gone; compared with another copy, unresolved V genes explain less than half, and the rest is unexplained. The V and J calls and clone size were taken over from that table, and D and trimming were inferred from the DNA. The sample has fewer than 400,000 clones on record, about 86% of them singletons. The ten most abundant clones make up 1.5% to 2.5% of the sample.

The treatment or condition label, read with the paper, signifies: some 20 received Ad26.COV2.S at low or high dose, single or two shots; 5 received placebo; per-sample allocation not given. For vaccine and placebo recipients, the sequenced repertoires came from samples collected on day 63 after the first injection. In Cohort 1b, around 23 adults aged 18-55 years were enrolled at a single site in Boston, USA, between 29 July and 7 August 2020. As a vaccine, Ad26.COV2.S was a replication-incompetent adenovirus type 26 vector that expressed a prefusion-stabilized SARS-CoV-2 spike protein derived from the original Wuhan strain. Measured from the cysteine to the phenylalanine, the CDR3 is 10 residues long. The kept DNA is CDR3 alone, 30 bases in frame from the first base. In the germline V gene (reference sequence), CDR1 corresponds to DFQATT and CDR2 to SNEGSKA. The junction carries 10 bases between V and J, which are trimmed by 6 bases and 9 bases respectively.

The sequence joins TRBV20-1 to TRBJ2-3; confidence is insufficient to name the D gene. The TCR sequence derives from a person between 18 and 65 years old who received the Ad26.COV2.S COVID-19 vaccine or a placebo. The sample in question was peripheral blood, obtained in a trial of Ad26.COV2.S vaccine versus placebo. At the DNA level, the sequence is TGCAGTGCCCCCCTCTTGACGCAGTATTTT. It translates as CSAPLLTQYF.